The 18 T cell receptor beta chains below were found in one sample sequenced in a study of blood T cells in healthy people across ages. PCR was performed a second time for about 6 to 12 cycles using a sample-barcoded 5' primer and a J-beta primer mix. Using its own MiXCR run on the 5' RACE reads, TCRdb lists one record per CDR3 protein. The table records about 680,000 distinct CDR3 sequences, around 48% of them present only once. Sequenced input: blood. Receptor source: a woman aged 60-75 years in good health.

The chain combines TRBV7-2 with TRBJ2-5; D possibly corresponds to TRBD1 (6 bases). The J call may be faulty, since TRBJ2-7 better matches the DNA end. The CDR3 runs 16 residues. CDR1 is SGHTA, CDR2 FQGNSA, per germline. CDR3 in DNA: TGTGCCAGCAGCCACCGCTTAGGGGGAGACTCGCACGAGCAGTACTTC. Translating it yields CASSHRLGGDSHEQYF.

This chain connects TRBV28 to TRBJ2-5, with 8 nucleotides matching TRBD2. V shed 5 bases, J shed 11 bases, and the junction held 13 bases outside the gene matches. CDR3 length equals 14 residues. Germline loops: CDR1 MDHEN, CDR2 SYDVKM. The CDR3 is CASSRAGGPNEQYF. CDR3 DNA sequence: TGTGCCAGCAGTCGGGCGGGAGGTCCCAATGAGCAGTACTTC.

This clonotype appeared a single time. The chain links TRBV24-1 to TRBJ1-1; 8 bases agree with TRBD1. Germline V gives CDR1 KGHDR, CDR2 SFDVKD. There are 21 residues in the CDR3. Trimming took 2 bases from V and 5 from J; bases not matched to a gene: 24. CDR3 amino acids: CATSDWVGTGPNTMSGTEAFF. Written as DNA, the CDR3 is TGTGCCACCAGTGATTGGGTTGGGACAGGCCCGAACACCATGAGCGGGACTGAAGCTTTCTTT.

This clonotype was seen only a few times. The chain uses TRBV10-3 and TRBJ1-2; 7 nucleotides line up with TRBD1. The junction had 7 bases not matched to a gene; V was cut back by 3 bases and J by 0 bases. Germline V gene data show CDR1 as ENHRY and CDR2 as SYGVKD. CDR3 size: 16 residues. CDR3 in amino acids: CAISDYTGATNYGYTF. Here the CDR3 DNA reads TGTGCCATCAGTGATTACACAGGGGCAACTAACTATGGCTACACCTTC.

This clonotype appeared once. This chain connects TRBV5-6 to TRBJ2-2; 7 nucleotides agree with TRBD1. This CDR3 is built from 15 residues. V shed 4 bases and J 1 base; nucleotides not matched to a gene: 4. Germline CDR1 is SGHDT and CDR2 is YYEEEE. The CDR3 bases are TGTGCCAGCAGCATGTGGGACAGGAACACCGGGGAGCTGTTTTTT. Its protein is CASSMWDRNTGELFF.

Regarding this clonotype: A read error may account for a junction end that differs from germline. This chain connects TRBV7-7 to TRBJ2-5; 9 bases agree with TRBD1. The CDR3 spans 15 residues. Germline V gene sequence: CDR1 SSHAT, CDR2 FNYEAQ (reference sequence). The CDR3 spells CASSLGDRVQETQYF. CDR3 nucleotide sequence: TGTGCTAGCAGCTTGGGGGACAGGGTCCAAGAGACCCAGTACTTC.

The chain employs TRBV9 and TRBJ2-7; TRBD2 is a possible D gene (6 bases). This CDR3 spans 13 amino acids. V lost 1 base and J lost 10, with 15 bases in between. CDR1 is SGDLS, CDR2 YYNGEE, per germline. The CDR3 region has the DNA TGTGCCAGCAGCGTAACCATGGGGGGTGCCCAGTACTTC. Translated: CASSVTMGGAQYF. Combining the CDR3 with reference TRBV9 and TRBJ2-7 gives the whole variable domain DSGVTQTPKHLITATGQRVTLRCSPRSGDLSVYWYQQSLDQGLQFLIQYYNGEERAKGNILERFSAQQFPDLHSELNLSSLELGDSALYFCASSVTMGGAQYFGPGTRLTVT.

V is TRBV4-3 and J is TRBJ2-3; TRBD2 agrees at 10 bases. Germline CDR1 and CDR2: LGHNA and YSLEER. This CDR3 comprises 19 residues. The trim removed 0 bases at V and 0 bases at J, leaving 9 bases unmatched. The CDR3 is CASSQDLGAGGFSTDTQYF. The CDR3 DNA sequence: TGCGCCAGCAGCCAAGACTTAGGAGCGGGGGGGTTTAGCACAGATACGCAGTATTTT.

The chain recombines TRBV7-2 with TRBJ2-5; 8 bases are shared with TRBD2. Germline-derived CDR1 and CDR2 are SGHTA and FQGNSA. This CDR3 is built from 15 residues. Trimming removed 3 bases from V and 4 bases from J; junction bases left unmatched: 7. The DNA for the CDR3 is TGTGCCAGCAGCTTCCGAAGCGGGAGCATAGAGACCCAGTACTTC. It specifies CASSFRSGSIETQYF.

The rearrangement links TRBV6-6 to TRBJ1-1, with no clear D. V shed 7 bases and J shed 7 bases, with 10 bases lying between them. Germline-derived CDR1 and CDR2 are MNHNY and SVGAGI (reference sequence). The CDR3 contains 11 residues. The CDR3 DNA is TGTGCCAGCAATCCCCCGGGTGAAGCTTTCTTT. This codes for CASNPPGEAFF.

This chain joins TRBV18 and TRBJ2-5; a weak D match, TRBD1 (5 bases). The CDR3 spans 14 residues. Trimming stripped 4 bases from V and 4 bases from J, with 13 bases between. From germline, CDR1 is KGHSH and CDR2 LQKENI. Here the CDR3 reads CASSLDQGGETQYF. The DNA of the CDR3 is TGTGCCAGCTCACTGGACCAGGGTGGAGAGACCCAGTACTTC.

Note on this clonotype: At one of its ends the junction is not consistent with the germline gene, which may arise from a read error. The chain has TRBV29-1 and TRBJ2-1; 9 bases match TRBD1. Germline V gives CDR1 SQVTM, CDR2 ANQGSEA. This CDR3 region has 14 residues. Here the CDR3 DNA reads TGCAGCGCCCAGGGACAGGGCTCCTACAATGGGCAGTTCTTC. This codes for CSAQGQGSYNGQFF.

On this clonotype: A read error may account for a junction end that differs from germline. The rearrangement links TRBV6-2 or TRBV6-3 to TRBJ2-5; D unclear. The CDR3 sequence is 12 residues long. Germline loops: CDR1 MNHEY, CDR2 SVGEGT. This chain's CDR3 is CASSYATETQYF. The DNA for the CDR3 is TGTGCCAGCAGTTATGCTACGGAGACTCAGTACTTC.

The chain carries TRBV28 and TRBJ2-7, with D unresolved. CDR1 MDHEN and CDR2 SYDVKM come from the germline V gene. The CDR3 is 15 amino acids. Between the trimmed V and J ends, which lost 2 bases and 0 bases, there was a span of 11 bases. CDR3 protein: CASSLPTGGSYEQYF. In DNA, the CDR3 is TGTGCCAGCAGTTTACCTACTGGCGGCTCCTACGAGCAGTACTTC.

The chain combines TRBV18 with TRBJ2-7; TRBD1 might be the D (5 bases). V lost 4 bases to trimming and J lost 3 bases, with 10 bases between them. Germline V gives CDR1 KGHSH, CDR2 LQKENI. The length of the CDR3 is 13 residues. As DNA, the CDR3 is TGTGCCAGCTCACAGGAAAGGGGCTACGAGCAGTACTTC. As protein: CASSQERGYEQYF.

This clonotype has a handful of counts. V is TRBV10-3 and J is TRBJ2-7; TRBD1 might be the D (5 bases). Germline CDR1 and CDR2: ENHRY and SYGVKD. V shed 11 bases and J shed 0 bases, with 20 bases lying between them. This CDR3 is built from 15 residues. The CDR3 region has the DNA TGTGCCTCCAAAGGGGCCCGGACCAGCTCCTACGAGCAGTACTTC. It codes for CASKGARTSSYEQYF.

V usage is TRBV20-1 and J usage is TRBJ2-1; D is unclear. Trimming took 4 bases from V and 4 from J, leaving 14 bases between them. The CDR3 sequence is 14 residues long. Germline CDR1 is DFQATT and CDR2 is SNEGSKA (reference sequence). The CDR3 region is CSAKARRVYNEQFF. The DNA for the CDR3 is TGCAGTGCTAAGGCGCGGAGAGTTTACAATGAGCAGTTCTTC.

The CDR3 coding sequence is TGCAGTGCTAGCCCCGCTACTGGCGGGAGGAACAATGAGCAGTTCTTC. Its translation: CSASPATGGRNNEQFF. The chain is built from TRBV20-1 and TRBJ2-1; 8 bases match TRBD2. This CDR3 is 16 amino acids long. CDR1 is DFQATT, CDR2 SNEGSKA, per germline (reference sequence). Trimming at V came to 3 bases and at J to 5 bases, leaving 12 bases not matched to a gene.